This TCR beta chain originates from a study of tumor and adjacent non-tumor tissue in lung cancer. Study conclusions and caveats: Tumor repertoires had a smaller top 100 clone share than normal lung.

TCRbeta libraries were built with three rounds of nested PCR, modified from ARM-PCR. Each CDR3 protein gets one entry after TCRdb re-called the multiplex PCR reads with MiXCR. The profile shows tens of thousands of distinct CDR3 sequences, about 61% of them singletons. This sample's RNA came from whole unsorted tissue. This non-tumor lung sample came from over 3 cm beyond the tumor edge. The CDR3 has 15 amino acids. Germline V lookup: CDR1 LGHNA, CDR2 YNFKEQ. This clonotype was seen just once. Its antigen is currently unknown. This sequence joins TRBV4-2 and TRBJ2-4; the D is unclear. Input material: distant non-tumor lung tissue. This sequence originates from a man between 65 and 85 years old with non-small cell lung cancer. CDR3 loop: CVSSQDRAVRPFQYF. DNA for the CDR3: TGTGTCAGTAGCCAAGATCGGGCAGTTCGCCCATTTCAGTACTTC.